This TCR beta chain was documented in a study of neurological immune-mediated disorders. V lost 6 bases and J 0 bases, leaving 12 bases between the germline ends. The germline V gene has CDR1 MDHEN and CDR2 SYDVKM. This CDR3 spans 15 amino acids. Each TCR transcript was tagged with a 10-nucleotide random UMI during 5'RACE. TCRdb re-called the 5' RACE reads through MiXCR, storing one row per CDR3 protein. The sample lists over 45,000 distinct CDR3 sequences; more than 20% were seen once. The rearrangement joins TRBV28 to TRBJ1-5; D is unresolved. The sample taken for sequencing was PBMCs. This receptor was taken from a woman aged 70 to 79 in good health. The CDR3 reads CASRPGLYSNQPQHF. The CDR3 bases are TGTGCCAGCAGACCCGGCTTATATAGCAATCAGCCCCAGCATTTT.